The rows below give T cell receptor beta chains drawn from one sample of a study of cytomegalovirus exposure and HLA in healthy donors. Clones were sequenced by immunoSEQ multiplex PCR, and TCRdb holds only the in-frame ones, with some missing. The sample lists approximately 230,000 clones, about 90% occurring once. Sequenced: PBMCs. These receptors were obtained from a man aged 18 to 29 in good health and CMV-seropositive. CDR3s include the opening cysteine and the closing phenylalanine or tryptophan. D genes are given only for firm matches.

CDR3 protein: CASSPDREGGYTF
V gene: TRBV18
D gene: TRBD1

CDR3 protein: CASSSLTGGTYNEQFF
V gene: TRBV6-5
D gene: TRBD1

CDR3 protein: CASSLGQALGVAQYF
V gene: TRBV7-9
D gene: -

CDR3 protein: CATSRAAGGETQYF
V gene: TRBV15
D gene: -

CDR3 protein: CASSRVAGTEGETQYF
V gene: TRBV19
D gene: TRBD2

CDR3 protein: CASSLGSNYGYTF
V gene: TRBV18
D gene: -

CDR3 protein: CASSFAQGFTGELFF
V gene: TRBV27
D gene: -

CDR3 protein: CASSPGTTLNEQFF
V gene: TRBV10-1
D gene: TRBD2

CDR3 protein: CASSTPGGQETQYF
V gene: TRBV6-5
D gene: -

CDR3 protein: CASSSTSGANVLTF
V gene: TRBV5-1
D gene: -

CDR3 protein: CSVRGAGANVLTF
V gene: TRBV29-1
D gene: -

CDR3 protein: CASSLQGANTEAFF
V gene: TRBV5-1
D gene: TRBD1

CDR3 protein: CASSLRRGDTDTQYF
V gene: TRBV11-2
D gene: -

CDR3 protein: CASSRQGAETQYF
V gene: TRBV10-1
D gene: TRBD1

CDR3 protein: CASSRVRGSSYEQYF
V gene: TRBV6-1
D gene: -

CDR3 protein: CASSLGTNYEQYF
V gene: TRBV27
D gene: -

CDR3 protein: CASSPPSSTDTQYF
V gene: TRBV18
D gene: -

CDR3 protein: CASSAYGGRVGYNEQFF
V gene: TRBV6-1
D gene: -

CDR3 protein: CASSSAGTLGEQFF
V gene: TRBV7-2
D gene: -

CDR3 protein: CASSHSLGTEDLNTEAFF
V gene: TRBV5-1
D gene: -

CDR3 protein: CASSYGLAASYEQYF
V gene: TRBV4-3
D gene: TRBD2

CDR3 protein: CASSTGTGKETQYF
V gene: TRBV6-1
D gene: TRBD1

CDR3 protein: CATSRESGSQAFPDTQYF
V gene: TRBV15
D gene: TRBD2

CDR3 protein: CASSWGGPGANVLTF
V gene: TRBV7-2
D gene: -

CDR3 protein: CASTRGGRAPGELFF
V gene: TRBV28
D gene: TRBD2

CDR3 protein: CASSQVLSYQETQYF
V gene: TRBV14
D gene: -

CDR3 protein: CASGTGGTEAFF
V gene: TRBV10-2
D gene: TRBD1

CDR3 protein: CASSGELAGARYNEQFF
V gene: TRBV5-4
D gene: TRBD2

CDR3 protein: CASSPDGPAREKLFF
V gene: TRBV18
D gene: -

CDR3 protein: CASSEWDPANEKLFF
V gene: TRBV6-1
D gene: -

CDR3 protein: CASSLGTGGYEQYF
V gene: TRBV5-1
D gene: TRBD1

CDR3 protein: CVTRSWAGYNEQFF
V gene: TRBV2
D gene: -

CDR3 protein: CASSAGTGGNEQFF
V gene: TRBV27
D gene: TRBD1

CDR3 protein: CASSTLGQGGLDEQYF
V gene: TRBV11-2
D gene: -

CDR3 protein: CASSPGTGGFYGYTF
V gene: TRBV18
D gene: TRBD1

CDR3 protein: CASSLRGMGEAFF
V gene: TRBV5-6
D gene: -

CDR3 protein: CASTRQGNLYGYTF
V gene: TRBV6-1
D gene: TRBD1

CDR3 protein: CASSLEQGWRAFF
V gene: TRBV11-2
D gene: -

CDR3 protein: CASSLVGGDYGYTF
V gene: TRBV5-1
D gene: -

CDR3 protein: CASSGQWNTGELFF
V gene: TRBV18
D gene: -

CDR3 protein: CATRQGAGANVLTF
V gene: TRBV28
D gene: TRBD1

CDR3 protein: CASSIQSYEQYF
V gene: TRBV28
D gene: -

CDR3 protein: CASSLEGQTDTQYF
V gene: TRBV5-4
D gene: -

CDR3 protein: CASNRQGRETQYF
V gene: TRBV5-4
D gene: -

CDR3 protein: CASSSRQGPNTEAFF
V gene: TRBV7-2
D gene: TRBD1

CDR3 protein: CAWSDRTGRSYNEQFF
V gene: TRBV30
D gene: TRBD1

CDR3 protein: CASRSSTGQGAPGNQPQHF
V gene: TRBV12-2
D gene: -

CDR3 protein: CASSLAQGPQYEQYF
V gene: TRBV7-6
D gene: -

CDR3 protein: CASSLVQVWGTPTAEQYF
V gene: TRBV7-2
D gene: -

CDR3 protein: CASSVAPPTSGPTDTQYF
V gene: TRBV9
D gene: TRBD2

CDR3 protein: CAWSRGVISPNQPQHF
V gene: TRBV30
D gene: -

CDR3 protein: CASSLSLAGSYNEQFF
V gene: TRBV27
D gene: TRBD2

CDR3 protein: CASSMVAGGEQYF
V gene: TRBV19
D gene: TRBD1